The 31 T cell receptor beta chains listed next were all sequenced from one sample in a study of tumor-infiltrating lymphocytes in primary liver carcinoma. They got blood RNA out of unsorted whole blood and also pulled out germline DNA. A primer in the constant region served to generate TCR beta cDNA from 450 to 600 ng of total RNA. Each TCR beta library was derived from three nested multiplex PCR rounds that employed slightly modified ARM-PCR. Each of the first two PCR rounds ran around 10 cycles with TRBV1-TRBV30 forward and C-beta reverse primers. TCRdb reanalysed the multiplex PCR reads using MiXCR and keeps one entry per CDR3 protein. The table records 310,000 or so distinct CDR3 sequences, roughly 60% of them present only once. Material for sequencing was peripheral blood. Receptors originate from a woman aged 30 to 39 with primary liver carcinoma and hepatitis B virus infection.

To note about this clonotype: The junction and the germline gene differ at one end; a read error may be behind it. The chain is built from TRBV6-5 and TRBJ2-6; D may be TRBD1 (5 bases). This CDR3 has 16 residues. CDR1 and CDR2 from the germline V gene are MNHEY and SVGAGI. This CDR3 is CASSGNSLSGANILTF. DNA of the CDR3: TGTGCCAGCAGTGGTAACAGCCTCTCTGGGGCCAACATCCTGACTTTC.

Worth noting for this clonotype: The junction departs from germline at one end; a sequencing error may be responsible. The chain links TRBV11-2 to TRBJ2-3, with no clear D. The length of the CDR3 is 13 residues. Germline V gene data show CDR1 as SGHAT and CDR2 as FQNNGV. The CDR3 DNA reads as TGTGCCAGCAGCAGGATGTCCCCAGATATGCAGTATTTT. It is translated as CASSRMSPDMQYF.

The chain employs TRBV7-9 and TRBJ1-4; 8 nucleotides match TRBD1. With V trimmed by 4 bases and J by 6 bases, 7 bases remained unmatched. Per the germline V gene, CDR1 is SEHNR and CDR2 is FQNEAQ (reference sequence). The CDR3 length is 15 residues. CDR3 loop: CASSSRTGQYEKLFF. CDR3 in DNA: TGTGCCAGCAGCTCCCGGACAGGGCAGTATGAAAAACTGTTTTTT.

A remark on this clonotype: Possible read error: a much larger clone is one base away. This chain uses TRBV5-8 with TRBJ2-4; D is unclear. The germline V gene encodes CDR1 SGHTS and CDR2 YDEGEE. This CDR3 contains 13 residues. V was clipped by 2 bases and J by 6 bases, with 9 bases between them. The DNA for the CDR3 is TGTGCCAGCAGCTTACCGGCCCCAAACATTCAGTACTTC. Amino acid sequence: CASSLPAPNIQYF. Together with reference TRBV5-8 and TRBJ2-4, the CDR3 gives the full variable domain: EAGVTQSPTHLIKTRGQQATLRCSPISGHTSVYWYQQALGLGLQFLLWYDEGEERNRGNFPPRFSGRQFPNYSSELNVNALELEDSALYLCASSLPAPNIQYFGAGTRLSVL.

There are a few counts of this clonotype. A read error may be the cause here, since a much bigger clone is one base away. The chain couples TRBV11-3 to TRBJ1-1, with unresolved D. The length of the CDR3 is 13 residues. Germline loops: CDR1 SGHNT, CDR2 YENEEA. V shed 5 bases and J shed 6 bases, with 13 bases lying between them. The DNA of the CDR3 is TGTGCCAGCAGCGTCCGATCGGGGTCTGAAGCTTTCTTT. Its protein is CASSVRSGSEAFF.

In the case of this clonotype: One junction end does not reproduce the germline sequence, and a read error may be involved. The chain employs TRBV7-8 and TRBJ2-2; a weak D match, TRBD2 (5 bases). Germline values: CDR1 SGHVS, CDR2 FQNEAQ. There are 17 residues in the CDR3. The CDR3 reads CASSSKGLGVNTGELLF. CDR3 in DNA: TGTGCCAGCAGCTCCAAAGGACTGGGAGTGAACACCGGGGAGCTGTTGTTT.

CDR3 protein: CASSLEGGYYGYTF. As DNA, the CDR3 is TGTGCCAGCAGCTTGGAGGGGGGCTACTATGGCTACACCTTC. The V gene is TRBV5-6, the J gene TRBJ1-2, with D perhaps matching TRBD1 (6 bases). Germline V gene sequence: CDR1 SGHDT, CDR2 YYEEEE. The germline V and J ends were trimmed by 0 bases and 3 bases, with 9 bases remaining between them. CDR3 length: 14 residues.

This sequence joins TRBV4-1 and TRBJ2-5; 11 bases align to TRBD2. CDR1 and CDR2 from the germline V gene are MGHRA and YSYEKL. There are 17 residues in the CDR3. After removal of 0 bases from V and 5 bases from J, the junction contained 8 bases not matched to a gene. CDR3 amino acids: CASSQEASGRIGETQYF. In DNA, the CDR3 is TGCGCCAGCAGCCAAGAGGCTAGCGGGAGGATAGGGGAGACCCAGTACTTC.

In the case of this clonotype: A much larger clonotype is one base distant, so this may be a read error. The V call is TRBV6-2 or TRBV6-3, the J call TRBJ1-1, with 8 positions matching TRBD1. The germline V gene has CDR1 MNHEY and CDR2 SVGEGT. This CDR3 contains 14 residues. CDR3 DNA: TGTGCCGGCAGTTACGGGACAGGCGCCCTGGGGGCTTTCTTT. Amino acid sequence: CAGSYGTGALGAFF.

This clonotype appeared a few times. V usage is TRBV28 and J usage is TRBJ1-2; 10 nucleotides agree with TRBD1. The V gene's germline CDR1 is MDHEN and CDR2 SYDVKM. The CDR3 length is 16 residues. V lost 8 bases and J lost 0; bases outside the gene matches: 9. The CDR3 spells CASDRGLLRANYGYTF. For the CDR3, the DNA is TGTGCCAGCGACAGGGGGCTCCTTCGGGCTAACTATGGCTACACCTTC.

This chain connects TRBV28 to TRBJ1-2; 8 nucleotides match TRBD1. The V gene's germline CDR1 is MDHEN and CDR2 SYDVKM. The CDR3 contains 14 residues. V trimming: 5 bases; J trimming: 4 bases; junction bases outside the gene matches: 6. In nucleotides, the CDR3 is TGTGCCAGCAGTGTCCCGACAGGGGCCTATGGCTACACCTTC. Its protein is CASSVPTGAYGYTF.

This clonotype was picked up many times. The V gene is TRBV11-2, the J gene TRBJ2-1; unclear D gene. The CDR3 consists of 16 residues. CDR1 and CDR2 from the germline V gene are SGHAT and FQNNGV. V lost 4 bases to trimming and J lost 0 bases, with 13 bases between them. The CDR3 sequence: CASSYLAGGSYNEQFF. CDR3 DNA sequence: TGTGCCAGCAGCTACCTGGCAGGCGGCTCCTACAATGAGCAGTTCTTC.

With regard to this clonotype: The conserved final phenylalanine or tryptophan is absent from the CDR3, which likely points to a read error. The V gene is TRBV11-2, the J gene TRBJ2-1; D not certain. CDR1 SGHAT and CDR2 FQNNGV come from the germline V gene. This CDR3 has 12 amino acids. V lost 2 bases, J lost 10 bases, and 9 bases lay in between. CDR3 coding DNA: TGTGCCAGCAGCTTAAACGTCCCCGAGCAGTTCATG. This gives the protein CASSLNVPEQFM.

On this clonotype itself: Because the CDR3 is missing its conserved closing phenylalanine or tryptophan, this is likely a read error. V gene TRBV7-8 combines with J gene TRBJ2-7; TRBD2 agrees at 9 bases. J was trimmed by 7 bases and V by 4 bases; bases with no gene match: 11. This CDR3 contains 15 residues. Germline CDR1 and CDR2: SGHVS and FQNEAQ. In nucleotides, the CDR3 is TGTGCCAGCAGCTGGGGGACTAGCCCCCTTAGAGAGCAGTACTCC. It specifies CASSWGTSPLREQYS.

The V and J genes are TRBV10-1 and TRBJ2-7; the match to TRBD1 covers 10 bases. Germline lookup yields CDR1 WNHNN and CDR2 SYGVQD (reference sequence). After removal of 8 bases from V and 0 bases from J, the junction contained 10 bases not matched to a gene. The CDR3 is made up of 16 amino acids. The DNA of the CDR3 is TGCGCCAGCGGGGGACAGGGGACGCTACTCTCCTACGAGCAGTACTTC. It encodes CASGGQGTLLSYEQYF.

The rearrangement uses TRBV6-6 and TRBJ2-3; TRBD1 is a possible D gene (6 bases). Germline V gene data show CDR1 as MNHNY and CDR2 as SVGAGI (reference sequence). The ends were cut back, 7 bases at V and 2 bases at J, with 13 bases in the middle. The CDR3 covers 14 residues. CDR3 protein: CASNWGTNTDTQYF. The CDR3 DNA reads TGTGCCAGCAACTGGGGGACAAACACAGATACGCAGTATTTT.

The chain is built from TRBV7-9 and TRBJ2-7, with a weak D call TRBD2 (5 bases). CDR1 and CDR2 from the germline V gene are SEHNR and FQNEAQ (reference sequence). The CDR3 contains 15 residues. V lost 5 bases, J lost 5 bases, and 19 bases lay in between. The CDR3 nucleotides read TGTGCCAGCAGCCTAACAACCGGGGTGAGTAACGAGCAGTACTTC. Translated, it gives CASSLTTGVSNEQYF.

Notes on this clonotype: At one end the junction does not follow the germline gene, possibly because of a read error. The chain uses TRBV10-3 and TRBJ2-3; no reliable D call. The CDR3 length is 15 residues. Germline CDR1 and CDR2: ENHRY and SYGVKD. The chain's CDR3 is CAVSGQRGSTDTPYF. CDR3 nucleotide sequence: TGTGCCGTCAGTGGGCAGCGCGGTAGCACAGATACGCCGTATTTT.

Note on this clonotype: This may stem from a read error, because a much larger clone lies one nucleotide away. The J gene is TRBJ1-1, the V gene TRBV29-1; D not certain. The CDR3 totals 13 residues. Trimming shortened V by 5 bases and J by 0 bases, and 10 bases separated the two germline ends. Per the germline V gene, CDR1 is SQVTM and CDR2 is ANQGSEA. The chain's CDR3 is CSVLTLLNTEAFF. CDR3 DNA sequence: TGCAGCGTTCTTACCCTACTGAACACTGAAGCTTTCTTT.

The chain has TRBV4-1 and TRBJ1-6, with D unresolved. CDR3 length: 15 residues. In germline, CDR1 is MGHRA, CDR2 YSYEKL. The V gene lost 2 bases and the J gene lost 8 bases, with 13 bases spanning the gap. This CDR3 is CASSQPELYDSPLHF. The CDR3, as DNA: TGCGCCAGCAGCCAACCAGAACTTTATGATTCACCCCTCCACTTT.

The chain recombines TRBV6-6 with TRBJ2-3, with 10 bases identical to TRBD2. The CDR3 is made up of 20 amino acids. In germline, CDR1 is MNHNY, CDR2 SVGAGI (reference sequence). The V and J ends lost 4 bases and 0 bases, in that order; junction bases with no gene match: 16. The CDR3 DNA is TGTGCCAGCAGTTTCCCTCTTAGCGGGAGGTCGATTACTAGCACAGATACGCAGTATTTT. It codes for CASSFPLSGRSITSTDTQYF.

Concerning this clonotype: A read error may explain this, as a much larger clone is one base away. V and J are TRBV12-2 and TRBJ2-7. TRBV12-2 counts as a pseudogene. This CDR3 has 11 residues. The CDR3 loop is CASRFADEQYF. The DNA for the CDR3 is TGTGCAAGTCGCTTTGCGGACGAGCAGTACTTC.

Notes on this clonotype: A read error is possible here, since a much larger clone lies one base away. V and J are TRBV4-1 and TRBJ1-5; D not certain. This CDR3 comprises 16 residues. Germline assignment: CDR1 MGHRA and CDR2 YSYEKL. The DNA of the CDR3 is TGCGCCAGCAGCCAAGAGGTGTGGGCCCGCGATCAGTCCCAGCATTTT. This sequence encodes CASSQEVWARDQSQHF.

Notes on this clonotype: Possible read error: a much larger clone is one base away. This CDR3 reads CASMRLSAYEQYF. The CDR3 bases are TGTGCCAGCATGCGACTGAGTGCCTACGAGCAGTACTTC. This sequence joins TRBV12-3 or TRBV12-4 and TRBJ2-7; D is unclear. Trimming took 7 bases from V and 2 from J, leaving 12 bases between them. This CDR3 contains 13 residues.

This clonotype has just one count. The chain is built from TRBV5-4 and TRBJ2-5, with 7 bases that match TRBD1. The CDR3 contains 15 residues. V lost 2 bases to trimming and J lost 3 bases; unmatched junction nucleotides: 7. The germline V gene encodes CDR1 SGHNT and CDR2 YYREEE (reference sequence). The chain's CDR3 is CASSFYDRAEETQYF. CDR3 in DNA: TGTGCCAGCAGCTTCTACGACAGGGCCGAAGAGACCCAGTACTTC.

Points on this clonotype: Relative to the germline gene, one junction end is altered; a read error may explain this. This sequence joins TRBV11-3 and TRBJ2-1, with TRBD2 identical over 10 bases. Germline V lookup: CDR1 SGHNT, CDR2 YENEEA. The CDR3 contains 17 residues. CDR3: CASSSPSGRRDYNELFF. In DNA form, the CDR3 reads TGTGCCAGCAGCTCACCTAGCGGGAGAAGGGACTACAATGAGCTGTTCTTC.

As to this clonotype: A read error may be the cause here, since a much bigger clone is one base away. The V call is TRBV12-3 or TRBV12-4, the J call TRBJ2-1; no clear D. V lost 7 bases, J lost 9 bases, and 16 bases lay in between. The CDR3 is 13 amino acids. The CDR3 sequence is CASTLRSEAEQFF. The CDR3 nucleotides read TGTGCCAGCACCCTAAGATCCGAGGCTGAGCAGTTCTTC.

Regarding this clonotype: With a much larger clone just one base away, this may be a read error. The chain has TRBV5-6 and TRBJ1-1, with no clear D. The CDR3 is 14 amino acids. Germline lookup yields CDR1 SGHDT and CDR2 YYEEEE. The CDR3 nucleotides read TGTACCAGCAGCTTTTCCAATAGGGCCACTGAAGCTTTCTTT. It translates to CTSSFSNRATEAFF.

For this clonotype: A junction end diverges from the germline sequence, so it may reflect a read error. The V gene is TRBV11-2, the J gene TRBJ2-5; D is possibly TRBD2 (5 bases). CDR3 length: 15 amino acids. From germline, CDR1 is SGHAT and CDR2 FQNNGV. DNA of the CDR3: TGTGGCAGCAGCTTATATACCAGCGGTCAAGAGACCCAGTACTTC. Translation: CGSSLYTSGQETQYF. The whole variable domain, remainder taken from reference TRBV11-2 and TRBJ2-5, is EAGVAQSPRYKIIEKRQSVAFWCNPISGHATLYWYQQILGQGPKLLIQFQNNGVVDDSQLPKDRFSAERLKGVDSTLKIQPAKLEDSAVYLCGSSLYTSGQETQYFGPGTRLLVL.

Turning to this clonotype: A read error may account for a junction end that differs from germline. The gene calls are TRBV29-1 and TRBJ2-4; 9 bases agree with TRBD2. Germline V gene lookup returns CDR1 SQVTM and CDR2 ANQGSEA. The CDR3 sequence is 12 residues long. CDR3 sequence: CSVGTSLNNQYF. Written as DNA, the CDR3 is TGCAGCGTCGGGACTAGCCTGAACAATCAGTACTTC.

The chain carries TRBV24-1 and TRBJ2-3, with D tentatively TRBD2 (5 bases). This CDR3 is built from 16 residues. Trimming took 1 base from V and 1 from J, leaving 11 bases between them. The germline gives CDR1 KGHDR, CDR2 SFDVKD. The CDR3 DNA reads TGTGCCACCAGTGATTTTGCGCTGAGGGGCACAGATACGCAGTATTTT. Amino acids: CATSDFALRGTDTQYF.